This passage covers 30 T cell receptor beta chains from one sample sequenced in a study of control samples from healthy donors and cancer patients (TCRdb year 2020). The library was produced with the immunoSEQ multiplex PCR assay. TCRdb provides this immuneACCESS table in a form limited to in-frame rearrangements. Some clones are lacking; in checked studies, under half of them reflect an unresolved V gene, and why the rest are absent is not known. Counted in this sample were 40,000 to 50,000 clones; around 78% of them appeared once. The leading ten clones occupy around 50% of the sample. The sequenced material came from blood. The origin of the receptors is a man in his fifties or sixties in good health.

The chain is built from TRBV3-1 (or the pseudogene TRBV3-2) and TRBJ2-3; D could derive from TRBD1 or TRBD2 (5 bases each). Germline V gene sequence: CDR1 LGHDT, CDR2 YNNKEL (reference sequence). The CDR3 totals 14 residues. The ends were cut back, 2 bases at V and 6 bases at J, with 12 bases in the middle. For the CDR3, the DNA is TGTGCCAGCAGCCAACGGGGCACCTCTGATACGCAGTATTTT. It is translated as CASSQRGTSDTQYF.

V is TRBV7-9 and J is TRBJ1-1; 7 bases fit TRBD1. This CDR3 spans 12 amino acids. Unmatched junction bases numbered 5, after V lost 5 bases and J lost 8 bases. CDR1 SEHNR and CDR2 FQNEAQ come from the germline V gene (reference sequence). The CDR3 sequence: CASSPRGVEAFF. CDR3 bases: TGTGCCAGCAGCCCCAGGGGGGTGGAAGCTTTCTTT.

Written as DNA, the CDR3 is TGCGCCAGCAGCCCCACACAAGGGAACACCATATATTTT. Translating gives CASSPTQGNTIYF. This chain links TRBV4-3 with TRBJ1-3; the D is unclear. The CDR3 is 13 residues long. Between the trimmed V and J ends, which lost 4 bases and 7 bases, there was a span of 11 bases. Looked up from germline, CDR1 is LGHNA and CDR2 is YSLEER.

This chain joins TRBV11-2 and TRBJ2-7, with TRBD2 matching 14 bases. Per the germline V gene, CDR1 is SGHAT and CDR2 is FQNNGV. The length of the CDR3 is 18 residues. Trimming cost V 4 bases and J 3 bases; bases outside gene matches: 11. The CDR3 protein is CASSSRGLAGDLGYEQYF. The CDR3 DNA reads TGTGCCAGCAGCTCCAGGGGACTAGCGGGAGATCTTGGCTACGAGCAGTACTTC.

The rearrangement links TRBV5-6 to TRBJ2-2; 9 nucleotides agree with TRBD1. V lost 3 bases, J lost 5 bases, and 2 bases stayed unmatched. The CDR3 has 14 amino acids. CDR1 and CDR2 (germline): SGHDT, YYEEEE. The CDR3 is CASSYGTGTGELFF. The DNA of the CDR3 is TGTGCCAGCAGCTACGGGACAGGGACCGGGGAGCTGTTTTTT.

This clone appeared once. V usage is TRBV5-1 and J usage is TRBJ2-3, with a weak D call TRBD2 (7 bases). V dropped 4 bases and J dropped 4 bases, with 13 bases sitting between them. Germline-derived CDR1 and CDR2 are SGHRS and YFSETQ. CDR3 length: 14 amino acids. This CDR3 is CASSTTGGADTQYF. CDR3 sequence (DNA): TGCGCCAGCAGCACCACGGGGGGCGCAGATACGCAGTATTTT.

The sample holds a few counts of this clone. V gene TRBV5-6 combines with J gene TRBJ1-1; D possibly corresponds to TRBD1 (5 bases). Germline CDR1 reads SGHDT; CDR2 reads YYEEEE. The V and J ends lost 1 base and 2 bases respectively, with 15 bases between them. The length of the CDR3 is 16 residues. DNA for the CDR3: TGTGCCAGCAGCTTGTTGGGGGATAGCGGAAACACTGAAGCTTTCTTT. This gives the protein CASSLLGDSGNTEAFF.

V and J are TRBV15 and TRBJ2-7, with D uncertain. V was trimmed by 0 bases and J by 6 bases, leaving 9 bases between them. The CDR3 spans 13 residues. Germline V CDR1 and CDR2: LNHNV, YYDKDF (reference sequence). CDR3 in amino acids: CATSRDPRREQYF. The CDR3 DNA reads TGTGCCACCAGCAGAGATCCGAGGCGCGAGCAGTACTTC.

This clone was counted between two and nine times. The chain has TRBV5-1 and TRBJ1-1; the D gene is possibly TRBD1 (6 bases). Germline values: CDR1 SGHRS, CDR2 YFSETQ. This CDR3 contains 15 residues. V was pared by 0 bases and J by 6 bases, with 15 bases between. For the CDR3, the DNA is TGCGCCAGCAGCTTGGGTACAGGGACGAGCCCTGAAGCTTTCTTT. Translation: CASSLGTGTSPEAFF.

This clone was seen more than once but under ten times. V is TRBV10-3 and J is TRBJ1-2, with D possibly being TRBD1 (5 bases). CDR1 and CDR2 from the germline V gene are ENHRY and SYGVKD. This CDR3 spans 15 amino acids. Deletions cut 0 bases from V and 3 bases from J, with 11 bases between. CDR3 coding DNA: TGTGCCATCAGTGAGTCGCAGCGCAGGGACTATGGCTACACCTTC. Its translation: CAISESQRRDYGYTF.

This clone was counted only a few times. This chain links TRBV6-5 with TRBJ2-3; unclear D gene. The CDR3 spans 13 residues. Germline V CDR1 and CDR2: MNHEY, SVGAGI. V was trimmed by 2 bases and J by 2 bases, leaving 5 bases between them. In nucleotides, the CDR3 is TGTGCCAGCAGTTACAAGTACACAGATACGCAGTATTTT. It is translated as CASSYKYTDTQYF.

This chain connects TRBV7-8 to TRBJ2-5; D not certain. The CDR3 sequence is 14 residues long. V was cut by 5 bases and J by 4 bases, with 14 bases left in between. Per germline, CDR1 SGHVS and CDR2 FQNEAQ. CDR3 nucleotides: TGTGCCAGCAGCCCCCCGGTAGGGATAGAGACCCAGTACTTC. This translates into CASSPPVGIETQYF. Full variable domain (rest looked up from reference TRBV7-8 and TRBJ2-5): GAGVSQSPRYKVAKRGQDVALRCDPISGHVSLFWYQQALGQGPEFLTYFQNEAQLDKSGLPSDRFFAERPEGSVSTLKIQRTQQEDSAVYLCASSPPVGIETQYFGPGTRLLVL.

About this clone: One end of the junction fails to match germline, which may point to a read error. The V call is TRBV4-1, the J call TRBJ2-3; no reliable D call. This CDR3 has 12 residues. Germline CDR1 and CDR2: MGHRA and YSYEKL. CDR3: CASIQSTDTQYF. The CDR3, as DNA: TGCGCCAGCATCCAAAGCACAGATACGCAGTATTTT.

The chain links TRBV2 to TRBJ1-2, with TRBD1 as a possible D gene (5 bases). The CDR3 extends over 16 amino acids. Trimming removed 0 bases from V and 7 bases from J, with 18 bases in between. Germline V lookup: CDR1 SNHLY, CDR2 FYNNEI. CDR3 nucleotide sequence: TGTGCCAGCAGTGAAGCGCTTCTGGGGCCTGGGGGTGGCTACACCTTC. Protein: CASSEALLGPGGGYTF.

This chain connects TRBV7-2 to TRBJ1-2; the match to TRBD1 covers 10 bases. Trimming took 2 bases from V and 4 from J; bases not matched to a gene: 10. The CDR3 length is 17 residues. CDR1 is SGHTA and CDR2 is FQGNSA in the germline V gene. The chain's CDR3 is CASSLRGGQGTGYGYTF. CDR3 bases: TGTGCCAGCAGCTTAAGGGGGGGACAGGGGACGGGCTATGGCTACACCTTC.

The V and J genes are TRBV28 and TRBJ2-7, with 13 bases matching TRBD2. CDR1 and CDR2 from the germline V gene are MDHEN and SYDVKM. V was pared by 4 bases and J by 3 bases, with 6 bases of the junction left unmatched. The CDR3 loop spans 16 amino acids. CDR3 loop: CASSSWTSGRLYEQYF. CDR3 coding DNA: TGTGCCAGCAGTTCCTGGACTAGCGGGAGACTCTACGAGCAGTACTTC.

The chain couples TRBV18 to TRBJ1-5; 8 bases line up with TRBD1. The V segment lost 4 bases and the J segment 4 bases; nucleotides outside the gene matches: 12. The CDR3 contains 17 residues. CDR1 is KGHSH and CDR2 is LQKENI in the germline V gene. Here the CDR3 reads CASSLTGTGSRNQPQHF. DNA of the CDR3: TGTGCCAGCTCACTAACCGGGACAGGCTCGAGGAATCAGCCCCAGCATTTT.

The V call is TRBV5-1, the J call TRBJ1-1; a weak D match, TRBD1 (5 bases). Trimming took off 4 bases at V and 4 bases at J, with 20 bases between the two ends. CDR1 SGHRS and CDR2 YFSETQ come from the germline V gene. The CDR3 totals 16 residues. The CDR3 sequence is CASSPWGSERGTEAFF. Written as DNA, the CDR3 is TGCGCCAGCAGCCCATGGGGGTCGGAGCGAGGCACTGAAGCTTTCTTT.

The chain recombines TRBV4-1 with TRBJ1-5; D possibly corresponds to TRBD1 (5 bases). The CDR3 contains 17 residues. Germline V CDR1 and CDR2: MGHRA, YSYEKL. V lost 4 bases to trimming and J lost 0 bases, with 16 bases between them. The CDR3 loop is CASSLSGGGFSNQPQHF. DNA of the CDR3: TGCGCCAGCAGCCTCTCTGGCGGGGGGTTTAGCAATCAGCCCCAGCATTTT.

This sequence joins TRBV30 and TRBJ1-5, with TRBD1 identical over 7 bases. Germline V gene sequence: CDR1 GTSNPN, CDR2 SVGIG (reference sequence). The trim removed 5 bases at V and 0 bases at J, leaving 1 base unmatched. CDR3 size: 13 residues. The CDR3 bases are TGTGCCTGGGACAGGGATAGCAATCAGCCCCAGCATTTT. Encoded protein: CAWDRDSNQPQHF.

The rearrangement joins TRBV7-8 to TRBJ1-1; D may be TRBD1 (5 bases). This CDR3 is 13 amino acids long. V was shortened by 1 base and J by 6 bases, with 9 bases between the two germline ends. Germline V gene data show CDR1 as SGHVS and CDR2 as FQNEAQ. The CDR3 DNA sequence: TGTGCCAGCAGCTTAGGCACCAGGGCTGAAGCTTTCTTT. It translates to CASSLGTRAEAFF.

Written as DNA, the CDR3 is TGCAGCGTTGAGGACCCGGGACAAAAAAACACCTTC. Protein: CSVEDPGQKNTF. The chain combines TRBV29-1 with TRBJ1-2, with D possibly being TRBD1 (6 bases). V lost 3 bases, J lost 12 bases, and 17 bases lay in between. Per the germline V gene, CDR1 is SQVTM and CDR2 is ANQGSEA. The CDR3 covers 12 residues.

The chain combines TRBV5-1 with TRBJ2-1, with TRBD2 identical over 11 bases. This CDR3 contains 14 residues. Trimming removed 7 bases from V and 10 bases from J; junction bases left unmatched: 10. The germline V gene has CDR1 SGHRS and CDR2 YFSETQ. CDR3: CASSDSGGAVEQFF. CDR3 bases: TGCGCCAGCTCCGATAGCGGGGGGGCCGTCGAGCAGTTCTTC.

This chain links TRBV27 with TRBJ2-1; 7 positions match TRBD2. Germline V gene lookup returns CDR1 MNHEY and CDR2 SMNVEV (reference sequence). V shed 4 bases, J shed 2 bases, and the junction held 5 bases outside the gene matches. The CDR3 contains 15 residues. The CDR3 here is CASSSGRGAYNEQFF. The CDR3, as DNA: TGTGCCAGCAGTTCGGGACGGGGGGCCTACAATGAGCAGTTCTTC.

Only one count was recorded for this clone. V is TRBV5-1 and J is TRBJ2-2, with 13 bases lining up with TRBD2. CDR1 is SGHRS, CDR2 YFSETQ, per germline. V trimming: 6 bases; J trimming: 4 bases; junction bases outside the gene matches: 3. The CDR3 spans 15 residues. The CDR3 loop is CASNRLAGGTGELFF. In DNA, the CDR3 is TGCGCCAGCAACCGACTAGCGGGAGGCACCGGGGAGCTGTTTTTT.

The rearrangement uses TRBV6-4 and TRBJ1-6, with D perhaps TRBD1 (5 bases). The V gene lost 5 bases and the J gene lost 7 bases, with 12 bases spanning the gap. Germline CDR1 is MRHNA and CDR2 is SNTAGT. The CDR3 is 14 amino acids. In nucleotides, the CDR3 is TGTGCCAGCAGTTTGACAGCACGGAATTCACCCCTCCACTTT. Protein product: CASSLTARNSPLHF.

This chain joins TRBV10-2 and TRBJ2-3; 9 bases match TRBD1. Unmatched junction bases numbered 2, after V lost 6 bases and J lost 4 bases. CDR1 and CDR2 (germline): WSHSY, SAAADI. The CDR3 loop spans 13 amino acids. The CDR3: CASRGQGSDTQYF. CDR3 nucleotide sequence: TGCGCCAGCAGGGGACAGGGCTCAGATACGCAGTATTTT.

The chain couples TRBV29-1 to TRBJ1-3, with D possibly matching TRBD1 (6 bases). V lost 6 bases and J lost 3, with 15 bases in between. The germline V gene has CDR1 SQVTM and CDR2 ANQGSEA. The CDR3 length is 14 residues. CDR3 sequence: CSVVWGAGGNTIYF. The CDR3 DNA follows: TGCAGCGTCGTCTGGGGGGCTGGTGGAAACACCATATATTTT.

The rearrangement links TRBV5-1 to TRBJ2-5, with a weak D call TRBD2 (5 bases). Germline CDR1 is SGHRS and CDR2 is YFSETQ. The CDR3 is 14 amino acids. The ends were cut back, 0 bases at V and 4 bases at J, with 10 bases in the middle. The CDR3 loop reads CASSLAGMGETQYF. As DNA, the CDR3 is TGCGCCAGCAGCTTGGCCGGGATGGGAGAGACCCAGTACTTC. Drawing the rest from reference TRBV5-1 and TRBJ2-5, the complete variable domain is KAGVTQTPRYLIKTRGQQVTLSCSPISGHRSVSWYQQTPGQGLQFLFEYFSETQRNKGNFPGRFSGRQFSNSRSEMNVSTLELGDSALYLCASSLAGMGETQYFGPGTRLLVL.

The chain recombines TRBV7-6 with TRBJ2-1; 11 bases map to TRBD2. The CDR3 spans 17 residues. V dropped 1 base and J dropped 6; count of bases not matched to a gene: 8. Germline loops: CDR1 SGHVS, CDR2 FNYEAQ. CDR3 in DNA: TGTGCCAGCAGCTTAGAGGCTAGCGGGAGGAGTGGCAATGAGCAGTTCTTC. Translation: CASSLEASGRSGNEQFF.